This T cell receptor beta chain is from a study of cytotoxic CD8 clonotypes in ibrutinib-treated CLL. The CDR3 loop spans 16 amino acids. Germline V lookup: CDR1 SGHAT, CDR2 FQNNGV. The V segment lost 4 bases and the J segment 4 bases; nucleotides outside the gene matches: 10. Method: immunoSEQ multiplex PCR; TCRdb's copy keeps in-frame clones and lacks some. The sample contains tens of thousands of clones, approximately 87% of which appear only once. This clonotype was sampled from a human donor with chronic lymphocytic leukemia. This rearrangement joins TRBV11-2 to TRBJ2-5; 9 bases map to TRBD2. Specimen: PBMCs, collected after 24 months of ibrutinib treatment. DNA of the CDR3: TGTGCCAGCAGCTCCCGGGGGATAGCGGGAGCAGAGACCCAGTACTTC. As protein: CASSSRGIAGAETQYF.